These 24 T cell receptor beta chains were sequenced from one sample in a study of T cell responses to AZD1222 COVID-19 vaccine. Repertoires were generated with immunoSEQ multiplex PCR, while TCRdb's copy carries only in-frame clones and drops some. The table records some 120,000 clones, roughly 87% of them present only once. This material consisted of peripheral blood, taken on day 0 of AZD1222 vaccination. Receptor source: an adult in good health.

The V and J genes are TRBV7-8 and TRBJ1-5; the D is unclear. The germline CDR1 and CDR2 sequences are SGHVS and FQNEAQ. V was trimmed by 1 base and J by 0 bases, leaving 10 bases between them. CDR3 length: 16 amino acids. This CDR3 is CASSLVAKYSNQPQHF. The CDR3 nucleotides are TGTGCCAGCAGCTTAGTTGCCAAGTATAGCAATCAGCCCCAGCATTTT.

The chain joins TRBV5-1 to TRBJ1-3; D ambiguous. V was shortened by 3 bases and J by 0 bases, with 7 bases between the two germline ends. The CDR3 length is 14 residues. Germline loops: CDR1 SGHRS, CDR2 YFSETQ. The CDR3 DNA sequence: TGCGCCAGCAGCTACGGCTCCTCTGGAAACACCATATATTTT. Translated, it gives CASSYGSSGNTIYF.

The chain uses TRBV3-1 (or the pseudogene TRBV3-2) and TRBJ2-7; D may be TRBD2 (7 bases). The V end was cut by 3 bases, the J end by 0 bases, with 12 bases between. The CDR3 runs 15 residues. Germline-derived CDR1 and CDR2 are LGHDT and YNNKEL (reference sequence). The CDR3 is CASSHGGGGSYEQYF. CDR3 coding DNA: TGTGCCAGCAGCCACGGAGGGGGGGGCTCCTACGAGCAGTACTTC.

The genes are TRBV18 and TRBJ2-2; TRBD2 matches 7 bases. The J segment lost 2 bases and the V segment lost 1 base, leaving 4 bases of the junction unmatched. The CDR3 sequence is 16 residues long. CDR1 and CDR2 from the germline V gene are KGHSH and LQKENI. CDR3: CASSPQASGNTGELFF. The CDR3 nucleotides are TGTGCCAGCTCACCACAAGCTAGCGGAAACACCGGGGAGCTGTTTTTT.

V gene TRBV5-1 combines with J gene TRBJ1-1, with a tentative D call TRBD1 (5 bases). CDR1 is SGHRS, CDR2 YFSETQ, per germline. The CDR3 extends over 14 amino acids. Between the trimmed V and J ends, which lost 2 bases and 5 bases, there was a span of 13 bases. The CDR3 region is CASSFLGGNTEAFF. Written as DNA, the CDR3 is TGCGCCAGCAGCTTCTTGGGGGGGAATACTGAAGCTTTCTTT.

This chain joins TRBV2 and TRBJ2-5; unclear D gene. V was trimmed by 3 bases and J by 5 bases, leaving 10 bases between them. Germline assignment: CDR1 SNHLY and CDR2 FYNNEI. This CDR3 has 13 amino acids. This chain's CDR3 is CASSEVAAETQYF. CDR3 nucleotides: TGTGCCAGCAGTGAGGTGGCGGCCGAGACCCAGTACTTC. The whole variable domain, filled in from reference TRBV2 and TRBJ2-5, reads EPEVTQTPSHQVTQMGQEVILRCVPISNHLYFYWYRQILGQKVEFLVSFYNNEISEKSEIFDDQFSVERPDGSNFTLKIRSTKLEDSAMYFCASSEVAAETQYFGPGTRLLVL.

J is TRBJ1-5 and V is TRBV21-1. TRBV21-1 is a listed pseudogene. The CDR3 contains 17 residues. This chain's CDR3 is CASTSGEGATGYQPQHF. The CDR3 DNA reads TGTGCCAGCACCTCCGGGGAAGGGGCCACCGGTTATCAGCCCCAGCATTTT.

The chain couples TRBV27 to TRBJ1-5; weak D call: TRBD1 (6 bases). Per germline, CDR1 MNHEY and CDR2 SMNVEV (reference sequence). This CDR3 has 15 residues. V was shortened by 6 bases and J by 0 bases, with 12 bases between the two germline ends. For the CDR3, the DNA is TGTGCCAGCAGCCTAGGGACAATTAGCAATCAGCCCCAGCATTTT. Residues: CASSLGTISNQPQHF.

This chain links TRBV4-3 with TRBJ1-3; the D gene is possibly TRBD1 (6 bases). V dropped 0 bases and J dropped 0 bases, with 12 bases sitting between them. CDR3 size: 17 residues. Germline V gene sequence: CDR1 LGHNA, CDR2 YSLEER. The CDR3 DNA sequence: TGCGCCAGCAGCCAAGATGCGGGGGCCAACTCTGGAAACACCATATATTTT. It specifies CASSQDAGANSGNTIYF.

The V gene is TRBV27, the J gene TRBJ1-2; the D gene is possibly TRBD1 (5 bases). The CDR3 spans 15 residues. Looked up from germline, CDR1 is MNHEY and CDR2 is SMNVEV (reference sequence). V gave up 0 bases and J gave up 7 bases, with 15 bases separating them. The CDR3 here is CASSLSVRAAGGYTF. The CDR3 coding sequence is TGTGCCAGCAGTTTATCCGTCAGGGCGGCTGGTGGCTACACCTTC.

The gene calls are TRBV28 and TRBJ2-7; a weak D match, TRBD2 (6 bases). The CDR3 length is 15 residues. The germline CDR1 and CDR2 sequences are MDHEN and SYDVKM. V lost 3 bases and J 4 bases, leaving 16 bases between the germline ends. CDR3 sequence reads: CASSLLAPGVYEQYF. In DNA, the CDR3 is TGTGCCAGCAGTTTGCTAGCGCCCGGGGTATACGAGCAGTACTTC.

This sequence joins TRBV10-3 and TRBJ1-1; D gene ambiguous. V was trimmed by 6 bases and J by 1 base, leaving 9 bases between them. This CDR3 is 13 amino acids long. Germline values: CDR1 ENHRY, CDR2 SYGVKD. This CDR3 reads CAIRVPGNTEAFF. CDR3 nucleotide sequence: TGTGCCATCAGAGTCCCAGGGAACACTGAAGCTTTCTTT.

The chain carries TRBV6-2 or TRBV6-3 and TRBJ2-5, with D perhaps matching TRBD1 or TRBD2 (5 bases each). This CDR3 is 16 amino acids long. CDR1 and CDR2 (germline): MNHEY, SVGEGT. Deletions cut 2 bases from V and 4 bases from J, with 17 bases between. CDR3 amino acids: CASSYTGTQIRETQYF. The DNA of the CDR3 is TGTGCCAGCAGTTACACCGGGACCCAGATCCGAGAGACCCAGTACTTC.

This chain uses TRBV24-1 with TRBJ2-2, with D possibly TRBD2 on 5 matching bases. This CDR3 is built from 12 residues. Trimming cost V 9 bases and J 4 bases, with 8 bases left between them. The germline V gene encodes CDR1 KGHDR and CDR2 SFDVKD. CDR3 sequence reads: CATGEGTGELFF. CDR3 DNA: TGTGCCACCGGAGAGGGCACCGGGGAGCTGTTTTTT.

This chain connects TRBV29-1 to TRBJ2-7, with D hard to call. Germline V lookup: CDR1 SQVTM, CDR2 ANQGSEA. CDR3 length: 10 residues. Trimming took 6 bases from V and 4 from J, leaving 7 bases between them. CDR3: CSVREYEQYF. The CDR3 nucleotides read TGCAGCGTGAGAGAGTACGAGCAGTACTTC.

The rearrangement links TRBV2 to TRBJ2-7, with D hard to call. V lost 4 bases to trimming and J lost 2 bases, with 12 bases between them. Germline lookup yields CDR1 SNHLY and CDR2 FYNNEI. The CDR3 sequence is 14 residues long. CDR3 sequence: CASSGAGVAYEQYF. The CDR3 DNA reads TGTGCCAGCAGTGGAGCAGGAGTCGCCTACGAGCAGTACTTC.

This chain connects TRBV4-3 to TRBJ2-3; unclear D gene. Germline CDR1 is LGHNA and CDR2 is YSLEER. Trimming pared 1 base from V and 0 bases from J, leaving 11 bases between. This CDR3 spans 16 amino acids. This CDR3 is CASSQVIGSSTDTQYF. The DNA of the CDR3 is TGCGCCAGCAGCCAAGTAATAGGGTCTAGCACAGATACGCAGTATTTT.

The rearrangement joins TRBV27 to TRBJ2-7; TRBD2 is a possible D gene (5 bases). Trimming pared 5 bases from V and 1 base from J, leaving 15 bases between. Germline V gene lookup returns CDR1 MNHEY and CDR2 SMNVEV (reference sequence). CDR3 length: 15 amino acids. Here the CDR3 DNA reads TGTGCCAGCAGTCCCGGACTGAATCCATCCTACGAGCAGTACTTC. This gives the protein CASSPGLNPSYEQYF.

DNA of the CDR3: TGTGCCAGCAGTTACTCCGCTGAGGAGACCCAGTACTTC. It encodes CASSYSAEETQYF. The J gene is TRBJ2-5, the V gene TRBV6-2 or TRBV6-3; D unclear. The CDR3 totals 13 residues. Trimming took 0 bases from V and 5 from J, leaving 7 bases between them. Germline CDR1 is MNHEY and CDR2 is SVGEGT.

The chain joins TRBV6-1 to TRBJ2-7; no firm D call. This CDR3 has 12 amino acids. The V gene's germline CDR1 is MNHNS and CDR2 SASEGT. The ends were cut back, 1 base at V and 6 bases at J, with 7 bases in the middle. For the CDR3, the DNA is TGTGCCAGCAGTGAAGGGCTAACCGAGCAGTACTTC. Encoded protein: CASSEGLTEQYF.

The rearrangement links TRBV7-2 to TRBJ2-5, with 10 positions matching TRBD2. V lost 5 bases, J lost 5 bases, and 11 bases stayed unmatched. CDR3 size: 16 residues. Looked up from germline, CDR1 is SGHTA and CDR2 is FQGNSA. CDR3: CASSPPSGGFGETQYF. The DNA for the CDR3 is TGTGCCAGCAGCCCACCTAGCGGGGGATTTGGGGAGACCCAGTACTTC.

The chain employs TRBV7-2 and TRBJ1-1, with D possibly TRBD1 on 5 matching bases. Germline assignment: CDR1 SGHTA and CDR2 FQGNSA. CDR3 length: 14 residues. Trimming cost V 5 bases and J 0 bases, with 10 bases left between them. CDR3 DNA: TGTGCCAGCAGCCCGACAGAAATGAACACTGAAGCTTTCTTT. This translates into CASSPTEMNTEAFF.

This chain links TRBV2 with TRBJ1-1; D not certain. V was pared by 7 bases and J by 3 bases, with 12 bases between. The CDR3 loop spans 13 amino acids. Germline lookup yields CDR1 SNHLY and CDR2 FYNNEI. The CDR3 loop is CASMFGVDTEAFF. CDR3 bases: TGTGCCAGCATGTTCGGGGTGGACACTGAAGCTTTCTTT.

The V gene is TRBV6-1, the J gene TRBJ2-1, with D tentatively TRBD1 (5 bases). Germline CDR1 is MNHNS and CDR2 is SASEGT. The V gene lost 2 bases and the J gene lost 0 bases, with 14 bases spanning the gap. The CDR3 covers 17 residues. CDR3 protein: CASSERGHPSSYNEQFF. In DNA form, the CDR3 reads TGTGCCAGCAGTGAACGAGGACATCCGAGCTCCTACAATGAGCAGTTCTTC.